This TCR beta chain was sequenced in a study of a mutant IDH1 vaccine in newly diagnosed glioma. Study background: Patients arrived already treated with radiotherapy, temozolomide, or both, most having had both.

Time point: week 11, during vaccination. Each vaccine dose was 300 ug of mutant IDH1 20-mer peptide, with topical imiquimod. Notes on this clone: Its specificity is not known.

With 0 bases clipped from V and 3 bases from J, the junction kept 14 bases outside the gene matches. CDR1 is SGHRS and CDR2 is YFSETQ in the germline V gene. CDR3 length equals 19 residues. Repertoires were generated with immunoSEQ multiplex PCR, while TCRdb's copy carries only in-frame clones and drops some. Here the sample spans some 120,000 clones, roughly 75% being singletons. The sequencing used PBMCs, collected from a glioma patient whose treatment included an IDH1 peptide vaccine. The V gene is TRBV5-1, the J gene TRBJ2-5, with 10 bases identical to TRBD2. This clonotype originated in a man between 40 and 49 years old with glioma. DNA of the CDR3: TGCGCCAGCAGCTTGGCGGCTAGCGGGGGCTTTTCGTCTAAAGAGACCCAGTACTTC. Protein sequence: CASSLAASGGFSSKETQYF.